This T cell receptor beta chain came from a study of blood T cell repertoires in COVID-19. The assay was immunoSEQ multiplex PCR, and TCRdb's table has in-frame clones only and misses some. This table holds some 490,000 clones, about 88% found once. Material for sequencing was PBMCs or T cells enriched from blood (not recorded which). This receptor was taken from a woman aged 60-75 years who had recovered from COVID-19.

CDR3 sequence: CASSFRGGGTYNEQFF. CDR3 DNA sequence: TGTGCCAGTAGTTTCCGGGGGGGAGGGACTTACAATGAGCAGTTCTTC. This chain connects TRBV19 to TRBJ2-1; 8 nucleotides agree with TRBD2. V shed 5 bases and J 4 bases; nucleotides not matched to a gene: 10. The CDR3 consists of 16 residues. Germline lookup yields CDR1 LNHDA and CDR2 SQIVND (reference sequence).